This is a list of T cell receptor beta chains from one sample in a study of cytomegalovirus exposure and HLA in healthy donors. Produced via immunoSEQ multiplex PCR; TCRdb's table is partial and in-frame only. Of 160,000 or so clones in the sample, 65% to 80% are singletons; the top ten hold more than 0.55%. The material sequenced was PBMCs. These TCRs come from a woman between 40 and 55 years old in good health and CMV-seronegative. The CDR3 runs from the conserved cysteine through the conserved F or W. D genes are given only for firm matches. Size is omitted from some rows. Given values are once, few, many or a class for expanded clones.

V: TRBV10-3
D: TRBD2
J: TRBJ2-3
size: -
DNA: TGTGCCACATGGACTAGCGGGGACAGCACAGATACGCAGTATTTT
CDR3: CATWTSGDSTDTQYF

V: TRBV6-1
D: TRBD2
J: TRBJ2-7
size: -
DNA: TGTGCCAGCACCGGGGGGGCTAAAACTTACGAGCAGTACTTC
CDR3: CASTGGAKTYEQYF

V: TRBV29-1
D: -
J: TRBJ1-2
size: -
DNA: TGCAGCGCCTCCGTGGGCGCGGGTGGCTACACCTTC
CDR3: CSASVGAGGYTF

V: TRBV19
D: -
J: TRBJ1-5
size: -
DNA: TGTGCCAGTAGTATAGGCAAGCAGGGGAATCAGCCCCAGCATTTT
CDR3: CASSIGKQGNQPQHF

V: TRBV2
D: TRBD1
J: TRBJ1-2
size: -
DNA: TGTGCCAGCAGAGGACAGGGGGGGGGACCCTATGGCTACACCTTC
CDR3: CASRGQGGGPYGYTF

V: TRBV19
D: -
J: TRBJ1-2
size: -
DNA: TGTGCCAGTACCCCTTCACAGGGCCTCGCACGGGGCTACACCTTC
CDR3: CASTPSQGLARGYTF

V: TRBV19
D: -
J: TRBJ2-1
size: -
DNA: TGTGCCAGTACCACAGGATACAATGAGCAGTTCTTC
CDR3: CASTTGYNEQFF

V: TRBV19
D: -
J: TRBJ2-7
size: -
DNA: TGTGCCAGTAGCATAGGTCCCGCCTACGAGCAGTACTTC
CDR3: CASSIGPAYEQYF

V: TRBV6-1
D: TRBD1
J: TRBJ1-2
size: -
DNA: TGTGCCAGCAGTGAAAGGACAGGGAACTATGGCTACACCTTC
CDR3: CASSERTGNYGYTF

V: TRBV9
D: TRBD2
J: TRBJ2-2
size: -
DNA: TGTGCCAGCAGCGCGAGACTAGCGGGTCAAAACACCGGGGAGCTGTTTTTT
CDR3: CASSARLAGQNTGELFF

V: TRBV6-5
D: TRBD2
J: TRBJ2-5
size: -
DNA: TGTGCCAGCAGTTACGGACTAGCGGGAGAGACCCAGTACTTC
CDR3: CASSYGLAGETQYF

V: TRBV27
D: -
J: TRBJ2-3
size: -
DNA: TGTGCCAGCAGTTTATCCTGGCGGGGCACAGATACGCAGTATTTT
CDR3: CASSLSWRGTDTQYF

V: TRBV5-1
D: -
J: TRBJ2-5
size: -
DNA: TGCGCCAGCAGCTTGGGGGCGGGAGAGACCCAGTACTTC
CDR3: CASSLGAGETQYF

V: TRBV2
D: TRBD1
J: TRBJ1-4
size: -
DNA: TGTGCCAGCAGTTCCGGGACAGGGGGCGCGGGTGAAAAACTGTTTTTT
CDR3: CASSSGTGGAGEKLFF

V: TRBV19
D: TRBD1
J: TRBJ1-1
size: -
DNA: TGTGCCAGCCTGAAGGACAGGGCAGACAACACTGAAGCTTTCTTT
CDR3: CASLKDRADNTEAFF

V: TRBV30
D: -
J: TRBJ1-6
size: -
DNA: TGTGCCTGGAGTGTAAACCAGGGTGCCTATAATTCACCCCTCCACTTT
CDR3: CAWSVNQGAYNSPLHF

V: TRBV6-6
D: -
J: TRBJ2-7
size: -
DNA: TGTGCCAGCAGTTTCGGACAGCCTTACGAGCAGTACTTC
CDR3: CASSFGQPYEQYF

V: TRBV15
D: TRBD1
J: TRBJ1-2
size: -
DNA: TGTGCCACCAGCAGACAAACAGGGGGCGGGTATGGCTACACCTTC
CDR3: CATSRQTGGGYGYTF

V: TRBV6-5
D: TRBD1
J: TRBJ1-6
size: once
DNA: TGTGCCAGCAGTCACAGGGGCCTAGGCAATTCACCCCTCCACTTT
CDR3: CASSHRGLGNSPLHF

V: TRBV7-2
D: -
J: TRBJ1-5
size: -
DNA: TGTGCCAGCAGCTTAGTGGGGGGTTATAGCAATCAGCCCCAGCATTTT
CDR3: CASSLVGGYSNQPQHF

V: TRBV2
D: -
J: TRBJ1-1
size: few
DNA: TGTGCCAGCAGAAGTGGCAGGCCGGAAGCTTTCTTT
CDR3: CASRSGRPEAFF

V: TRBV6-1
D: TRBD1
J: TRBJ1-2
size: -
DNA: TGTGCCAGCAGTGTTGGGACAGGGGGCAGCCGTCATGGCTACACCTTC
CDR3: CASSVGTGGSRHGYTF

V: TRBV5-1
D: TRBD1
J: TRBJ1-2
size: -
DNA: TGCGCCAGCAGCCCCGGGACAGGAAACTATGGCTACACCTTC
CDR3: CASSPGTGNYGYTF

V: TRBV11-2
D: -
J: TRBJ1-1
size: few
DNA: TGTGCCAGCAGCTGGGGTCGGGGAGCTTTCTTT
CDR3: CASSWGRGAFF

V: TRBV27
D: TRBD1
J: TRBJ2-1
size: -
DNA: TGTGCCAGCAGCCCCGATATGGGACAGGCTTACAATGAGCAGTTCTTC
CDR3: CASSPDMGQAYNEQFF

V: TRBV5-4
D: TRBD1
J: TRBJ1-1
size: -
DNA: TGTGCCAGCAGCCTCGGGACAGTTGAAGCTTTCTTT
CDR3: CASSLGTVEAFF

V: TRBV6-6
D: -
J: TRBJ2-7
size: -
DNA: TGTGCCAGCAGCCCCCTGGCCCAAAACTACGAGCAGTACTTC
CDR3: CASSPLAQNYEQYF

V: TRBV11-3
D: -
J: TRBJ2-6
size: -
DNA: TGTGCCAGCAGCGGAGGGTCGCAGGGCTCTGGGGCCAACGTCCTGACTTTC
CDR3: CASSGGSQGSGANVLTF